A selection of T cell receptor beta chains follows, all from one sample in a study of blood T cell repertoires in COVID-19. Profiled with immunoSEQ multiplex PCR; TCRdb holds only in-frame clones, not every one. The table lists about 80,000 clones, roughly 87% of them singletons. Sequencing was carried out using peripheral blood. The receptors come from an elderly man with acute or convalescent COVID-19. Both conserved end residues are part of each CDR3. The order of the fields is clone size, D gene, J gene, V gene, CDR3 protein, CDR3 DNA. A D gene is named only where the DNA matches it firmly. Rows give clone size only sometimes, using once, few, many, or a class for an expanded clone.

few . TRBJ1-2 TRBV5-1 CASSLALSRDYGYTF TGCGCCAGCAGCTTGGCCCTGTCCAGGGATTATGGCTACACCTTC
. TRBD2 TRBJ2-1 TRBV30 CAGDQFSGANYNEQFF TGTGCCGGGGACCAATTTAGCGGGGCTAACTACAATGAGCAGTTCTTC
. . TRBJ2-7 TRBV10-3 CAISLTGNYEQYF TGTGCCATCAGCCTGACAGGTAATTACGAGCAGTACTTC
. . TRBJ2-7 TRBV6-1 CASSEVGASYEQYF TGTGCCAGCAGTGAAGTAGGGGCCTCCTACGAGCAGTACTTC
. . TRBJ1-6 TRBV19 CASSIDLMAGAYNSPLHF TGTGCCAGTAGTATAGACCTCATGGCGGGAGCCTATAATTCACCCCTCCACTTT
. TRBD1 TRBJ1-2 TRBV10-3 CAISEGQGHGYTF TGTGCCATCAGTGAGGGACAGGGCCATGGCTACACCTTC
once TRBD2 TRBJ2-1 TRBV7-3 CASSSGLAGVRGEQFF TGTGCCAGCAGCTCCGGACTAGCGGGGGTACGCGGTGAGCAGTTCTTC
few . TRBJ1-1 TRBV19 CASRGNTEAFF TGTGCCAGTCGGGGGAACACTGAAGCTTTCTTT
. TRBD2 TRBJ2-5 TRBV18 CASSPTSGSEETQYF TGTGCCAGCTCACCGACTAGCGGCTCAGAGGAGACCCAGTACTTC
. . TRBJ1-6 TRBV7-2 CASSAAGRNSPLHF TGTGCCAGCAGCGCCGCGGGGCGTAATTCACCCCTCCACTTT
. . TRBJ1-2 TRBV10-1 CASDGTSGDYGYTF TGCGCCAGCGATGGGACGTCAGGGGACTATGGCTACACCTTC
once . TRBJ1-4 TRBV2 CASTRVGEKLFF TGTGCCAGCACCAGGGTCGGGGAAAAACTGTTTTTT
. . TRBJ1-1 TRBV9 CASSTGQRMNTEAFF TGTGCCAGCAGCACAGGACAGCGTATGAACACTGAAGCTTTCTTT
. TRBD1 TRBJ1-6 TRBV27 CASSPDRERSPLHF TGTGCCAGCAGTCCTGACAGGGAGCGATCACCCCTCCACTTT
once . TRBJ2-7 TRBV29-1 CSVEGDSYEQYF TGCAGCGTGGAGGGCGACTCCTACGAGCAGTACTTC
once TRBD2 TRBJ2-3 TRBV4-2 CASSQEAGAGTDTQYF TGTGCCAGCAGCCAAGAAGCGGGGGCCGGCACAGATACGCAGTATTTT
. TRBD1 TRBJ1-6 TRBV6-1 CASSELGQGVSPLHF TGTGCCAGCAGTGAGTTAGGACAGGGAGTTTCACCCCTCCACTTT
. . TRBJ1-1 TRBV2 CASSALQGFTEAFF TGTGCCAGCAGTGCATTACAGGGATTCACTGAAGCTTTCTTT
. TRBD1 TRBJ1-5 TRBV5-1 CASSPQGANSAQPQHF TGCGCCAGCAGCCCACAGGGGGCAAATTCCGCTCAGCCCCAGCATTTT
. TRBD1 TRBJ1-2 TRBV5-5 CASSLQTGGTAGYTF TGTGCCAGCAGCTTACAAACAGGGGGCACGGCAGGCTACACCTTC
few . TRBJ1-3 TRBV21-1 CASSKAGDYSGNTIYF TGTGCCAGCAGCAAAGCGGGTGACTACTCTGGAAACACCATATATTTT
. TRBD2 TRBJ2-3 TRBV19 CASSVSGTSGGPQGTQYF TGTGCCAGTAGTGTCTCCGGGACTAGCGGGGGGCCTCAAGGAACGCAGTATTTT